The 22 T cell receptor beta chains presented below share a single source sample, sequenced in a study of blood T cell repertoires in COVID-19. The assay was immunoSEQ multiplex PCR, and TCRdb's table has in-frame clones only and misses some. The sample consists of 180,000 or so clones, roughly 85% of them appearing once. The sequenced material came from peripheral blood. The receptors stem from a man between 60 and 70 years old with acute or convalescent COVID-19.

This clone has more than one count but fewer than ten. V gene TRBV7-9 combines with J gene TRBJ2-3; TRBD2 is a possible D gene (7 bases). The CDR3 has 18 residues. V gave up 7 bases and J gave up 1 base, with 24 bases separating them. Germline V gene lookup returns CDR1 SEHNR and CDR2 FQNEAQ (reference sequence). In DNA form, the CDR3 reads TGTGCCAGCACCCTAGGGGGGAGGGCCAGGGCTCGCACAGATACGCAGTATTTT. Amino acid sequence: CASTLGGRARARTDTQYF.

CDR3 protein: CTSSQDATGGNYEQYF. The CDR3 coding sequence is TGCACCAGCAGCCAAGATGCCACAGGGGGCAACTACGAGCAGTACTTC. The chain uses TRBV1 and TRBJ2-7; the table assigns TRBD1, which was not confirmed against the DNA. TRBV1 is given as a pseudogene. The CDR3 loop spans 16 amino acids.

The rearrangement uses TRBV5-5 and TRBJ2-3; no firm D call. CDR1 and CDR2 (germline): SGHKS, YYEKEE (reference sequence). V dropped 0 bases and J dropped 1 base, with 6 bases sitting between them. The CDR3 has 14 amino acids. CDR3 bases: TGTGCCAGCAGCTTGGCCGGTCGCACAGATACGCAGTATTTT. Amino acid sequence: CASSLAGRTDTQYF.

The J gene is TRBJ1-2, the V gene TRBV2, with a tentative D call TRBD1 (5 bases). The germline V and J ends were trimmed by 5 bases and 7 bases, with 17 bases remaining between them. Germline V gives CDR1 SNHLY, CDR2 FYNNEI. The CDR3 has 14 residues. CDR3 residues: CASSFMGRTGGYTF. CDR3 DNA sequence: TGTGCCAGCAGTTTCATGGGGCGTACTGGTGGCTACACCTTC.

The chain links TRBV19 to TRBJ2-3, with D tentatively TRBD1 (5 bases). Germline V gene data show CDR1 as LNHDA and CDR2 as SQIVND (reference sequence). The CDR3 consists of 13 residues. Trimming took 5 bases from V and 1 from J, leaving 7 bases between them. The CDR3 DNA is TGTGCCAGTAGTGGCAGGGGCACAGATACGCAGTATTTT. This translates into CASSGRGTDTQYF.

V usage is TRBV5-1 and J usage is TRBJ2-2, with a possible D match to TRBD2 (5 bases). CDR1 is SGHRS, CDR2 YFSETQ, per germline. CDR3 length equals 18 residues. V dropped 4 bases and J dropped 3 bases, with 22 bases sitting between them. The CDR3 nucleotides read TGCGCCAGCAGCCTTTTGGGCCCAGCGGCTCAGTACACCGGGGAGCTGTTTTTT. The encoded protein is CASSLLGPAAQYTGELFF.

The genes are TRBV19 and TRBJ2-3; D is possibly TRBD1 (5 bases). The CDR3 is 13 residues long. Germline lookup yields CDR1 LNHDA and CDR2 SQIVND (reference sequence). Trimming cost V 4 bases and J 4 bases, with 9 bases left between them. The CDR3 DNA reads as TGTGCCAGTAGTAACCAGGGATCAGATACGCAGTATTTT. Residues: CASSNQGSDTQYF.

This clone has a single count. This chain joins TRBV14 and TRBJ2-7, with 8 bases aligning to TRBD1. Trimming took 5 bases from V and 1 from J; bases not matched to a gene: 10. This CDR3 is 16 amino acids long. Germline CDR1 is SGHDN and CDR2 is FVKESK. The CDR3 reads CASSYRQGTSSYEQYF. DNA of the CDR3: TGTGCCAGCAGCTATCGACAGGGGACCTCATCCTACGAGCAGTACTTC.

On this clone: Its ends do not fully match the called genes, so a read error is possible. The CDR3 DNA follows: TGTGCCAGCAGCTTAGGGCTAGCGGGTTCGGCGGAGCTGTTCTTC. It yields the protein CASSLGLAGSAELFF. This chain links TRBV11-2 with TRBJ2-1; 8 bases are shared with TRBD2. The CDR3 covers 15 residues. The germline V gene has CDR1 SGHAT and CDR2 FQNNGV. Full variable domain (missing parts from reference TRBV11-2 and TRBJ2-1): EAGVAQSPRYKIIEKRQSVAFWCNPISGHATLYWYQQILGQGPKLLIQFQNNGVVDDSQLPKDRFSAERLKGVDSTLKIQPAKLEDSAVYLCASSLGLAGSAELFFGPGTRLTVL.

The genes are TRBV5-4 and TRBJ2-3; possible D gene TRBD2, 6 bases. Germline V lookup: CDR1 SGHNT, CDR2 YYREEE (reference sequence). Trimming shortened V by 6 bases and J by 6 bases, and 14 bases separated the two germline ends. The CDR3 is made up of 13 amino acids. Here the CDR3 DNA reads TGTGCCAGCACCCCGGACCGGGAGGATACGCAGTATTTT. Its translation: CASTPDREDTQYF.

This clone appeared a single time. The chain combines TRBV20-1 with TRBJ2-1; the D gene is possibly TRBD2 (6 bases). Per germline, CDR1 DFQATT and CDR2 SNEGSKA (reference sequence). The CDR3 contains 11 residues. Written as DNA, the CDR3 is TGCAGGGGAGGTGGGGAACATGAGCAGTTCTTC. Translating it yields CRGGGEHEQFF.

The chain joins TRBV27 to TRBJ2-2; TRBD1 matches 8 bases. This CDR3 spans 14 amino acids. CDR1 is MNHEY, CDR2 SMNVEV, per germline (reference sequence). The ends lost 4 bases at V and 4 bases at J; junction bases unmatched: 2. CDR3 region: CASSSGQGTGELFF. In DNA, the CDR3 is TGTGCCAGCAGTTCTGGACAGGGCACCGGGGAGCTGTTTTTT.

This clone was detected once. V and J are TRBV5-1 and TRBJ2-5; TRBD2 aligns across 8 bases. The CDR3 runs 14 residues. The germline CDR1 and CDR2 sequences are SGHRS and YFSETQ. V lost 4 bases, J lost 3 bases, and 5 bases stayed unmatched. The CDR3, as DNA: TGCGCCAGCAGCCCCGCACTAGCGGAAGAGACCCAGTACTTC. This codes for CASSPALAEETQYF.

The V and J genes are TRBV6-5 and TRBJ1-2; D unresolved. Germline CDR1 reads MNHEY; CDR2 reads SVGAGI. CDR3 length equals 11 residues. With 6 bases removed from V and 5 bases from J, the gap between germline ends came to 7 bases. CDR3 nucleotide sequence: TGTGCCAGCAGGACAACTTATGGCTACACCTTC. This codes for CASRTTYGYTF.

V usage is TRBV7-9 and J usage is TRBJ1-2; D remains unclear. Trimming shortened V by 5 bases and J by 8 bases, and 15 bases separated the two germline ends. The CDR3 covers 13 residues. Germline lookup yields CDR1 SEHNR and CDR2 FQNEAQ (reference sequence). CDR3 sequence reads: CASSPGTTGGYTF. For the CDR3, the DNA is TGTGCCAGCAGCCCTGGCACTACGGGAGGCTACACCTTC.

This sequence joins TRBV7-9 and TRBJ2-3; 7 positions agree with TRBD1. This CDR3 region has 14 residues. The J segment lost 5 bases and the V segment lost 6 bases, leaving 8 bases of the junction unmatched. Germline CDR1 SEHNR, CDR2 FQNEAQ (reference sequence). CDR3 protein: CASRLTGIGDTQYF. CDR3 coding DNA: TGTGCCAGCAGACTGACAGGGATCGGAGATACGCAGTATTTT.

CDR3 residues: CASRYRRWTGENTGELFF. CDR3 DNA sequence: TGTGCCAGCCGATATCGACGATGGACAGGGGAGAACACCGGGGAGCTGTTTTTT. The chain uses TRBV7-9 and TRBJ2-2; 9 bases match TRBD1. The CDR3 runs 18 residues. V shed 8 bases and J 1 base; nucleotides not matched to a gene: 14. Germline V gives CDR1 SEHNR, CDR2 FQNEAQ (reference sequence).

The chain is built from TRBV11-2 and TRBJ2-1; TRBD2 might be the D (6 bases). V dropped 5 bases and J dropped 10 bases, with 27 bases sitting between them. The V gene's germline CDR1 is SGHAT and CDR2 FQNNGV. The CDR3 consists of 17 residues. CDR3 loop: CASSRHSISGLLSEQFF. In DNA form, the CDR3 reads TGTGCCAGCAGCCGTCACTCCATTTCGGGACTGCTATCGGAGCAGTTCTTC. Full variable domain (rest looked up from reference TRBV11-2 and TRBJ2-1): EAGVAQSPRYKIIEKRQSVAFWCNPISGHATLYWYQQILGQGPKLLIQFQNNGVVDDSQLPKDRFSAERLKGVDSTLKIQPAKLEDSAVYLCASSRHSISGLLSEQFFGPGTRLTVL.

This clone has only a few counts. The rearrangement uses TRBV5-1 and TRBJ2-2; maybe TRBD2 (6 bases). CDR3 length: 13 amino acids. Germline V CDR1 and CDR2: SGHRS, YFSETQ. The V and J ends lost 4 bases and 7 bases respectively, with 11 bases between them. CDR3 amino acids: CASSNGAGGELFF. In nucleotides, the CDR3 is TGCGCCAGCAGCAATGGAGCGGGCGGGGAGCTGTTTTTT.

V is TRBV24-1 and J is TRBJ1-1; TRBD1 aligns across 9 bases. Germline V gene data show CDR1 as KGHDR and CDR2 as SFDVKD. This CDR3 spans 15 amino acids. Trimming took 3 bases from V and 5 from J; bases not matched to a gene: 6. This CDR3 is CATSDQDRGGTEAFF. The CDR3 DNA sequence: TGTGCCACCAGTGATCAGGACAGGGGTGGGACTGAAGCTTTCTTT.

J is TRBJ1-2 and V is TRBV5-1, with a tentative D call TRBD1 (5 bases). Trimming took off 0 bases at V and 7 bases at J, with 13 bases between the two ends. The CDR3 contains 14 residues. Germline CDR1 SGHRS, CDR2 YFSETQ. Here the CDR3 DNA reads TGCGCCAGCAGCTTGGACGCAGGGTCGGTTGGCTACACCTTC. Protein: CASSLDAGSVGYTF.

The sample holds one count of this clone. CDR3 amino acids: CAWTSGRAGYEQYF. In nucleotides, the CDR3 is TGTGCCTGGACTAGCGGGAGGGCCGGTTACGAGCAGTACTTC. The V call is TRBV30, the J call TRBJ2-7, with 12 bases that match TRBD2. Looked up from germline, CDR1 is GTSNPN and CDR2 is SVGIG (reference sequence). This CDR3 contains 14 residues. V lost 4 bases, J lost 4 bases, and 5 bases stayed unmatched.